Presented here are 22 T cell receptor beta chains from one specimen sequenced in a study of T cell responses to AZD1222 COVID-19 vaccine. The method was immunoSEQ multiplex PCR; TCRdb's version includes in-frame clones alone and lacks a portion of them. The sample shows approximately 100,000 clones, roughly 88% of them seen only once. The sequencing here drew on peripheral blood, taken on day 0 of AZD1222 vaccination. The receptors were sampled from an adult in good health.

CDR3 amino acids: CASTDPHDIQYF. Here the CDR3 DNA reads TGTGCCAGCACCGACCCCCACGACATTCAGTACTTC. The chain uses TRBV28 and TRBJ2-4; D is ambiguous. Germline CDR1 and CDR2: MDHEN and SYDVKM. The CDR3 runs to 12 residues. The V end lost 7 bases, the J end lost 8 bases, and 12 bases lay between the germline ends.

CDR3 in DNA: TGTGCCAGCAGTTGGGCAGGAGGACTATACGAGCAGTACTTC. Translated: CASSWAGGLYEQYF. The J gene is TRBJ2-7, the V gene TRBV6-6; D perhaps matches TRBD2 (6 bases). This CDR3 is built from 14 residues. V dropped 4 bases and J dropped 4 bases, with 14 bases sitting between them. Germline loops: CDR1 MNHNY, CDR2 SVGAGI (reference sequence).

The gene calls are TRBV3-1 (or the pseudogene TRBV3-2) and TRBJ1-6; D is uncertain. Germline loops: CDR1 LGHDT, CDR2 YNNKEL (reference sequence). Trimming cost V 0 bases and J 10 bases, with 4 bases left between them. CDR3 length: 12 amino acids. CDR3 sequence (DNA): TGTGCCAGCAGCCAAGATCAATCACCCCTCCACTTT. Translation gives CASSQDQSPLHF.

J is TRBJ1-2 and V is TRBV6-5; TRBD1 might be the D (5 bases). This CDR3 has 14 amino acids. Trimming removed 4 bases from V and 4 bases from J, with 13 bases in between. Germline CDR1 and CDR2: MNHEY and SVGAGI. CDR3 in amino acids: CASSLLGGGYGYTF. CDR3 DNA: TGTGCCAGCAGTTTGTTGGGGGGGGGCTATGGCTACACCTTC.

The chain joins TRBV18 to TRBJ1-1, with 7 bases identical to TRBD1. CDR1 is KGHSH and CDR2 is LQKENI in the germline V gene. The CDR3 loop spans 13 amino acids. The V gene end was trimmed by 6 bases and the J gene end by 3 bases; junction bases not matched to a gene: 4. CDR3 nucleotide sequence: TGTGCCAGCTCTCCAGACAGGGACACTGAAGCTTTCTTT. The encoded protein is CASSPDRDTEAFF.

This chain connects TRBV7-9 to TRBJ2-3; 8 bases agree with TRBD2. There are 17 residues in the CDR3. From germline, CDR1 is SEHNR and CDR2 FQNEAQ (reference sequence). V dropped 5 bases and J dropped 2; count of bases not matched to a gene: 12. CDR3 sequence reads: CASSDRRLARTTDTQYF. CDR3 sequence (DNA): TGTGCCAGCAGCGACCGACGACTAGCGCGCACCACAGATACGCAGTATTTT.

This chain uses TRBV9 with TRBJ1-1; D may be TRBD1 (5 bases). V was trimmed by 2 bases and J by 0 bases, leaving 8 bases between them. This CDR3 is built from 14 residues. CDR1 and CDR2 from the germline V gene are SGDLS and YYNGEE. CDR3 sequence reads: CASSVGRMNTEAFF. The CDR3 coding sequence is TGTGCCAGCAGCGTGGGACGTATGAACACTGAAGCTTTCTTT.

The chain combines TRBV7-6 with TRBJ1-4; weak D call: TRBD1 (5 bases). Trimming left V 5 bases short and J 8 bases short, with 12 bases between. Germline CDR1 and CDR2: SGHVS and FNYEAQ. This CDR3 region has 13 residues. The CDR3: CASSAGLGEKLFF. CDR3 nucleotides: TGTGCCAGCAGCGCAGGGTTAGGAGAAAAACTGTTTTTT. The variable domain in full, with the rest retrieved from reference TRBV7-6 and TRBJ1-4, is GAGVSQSPRYKVTKRGQDVALRCDPISGHVSLYWYRQALGQGPEFLTYFNYEAQQDKSGLPNDRFSAERPEGSISTLTIQRTEQRDSAMYRCASSAGLGEKLFFGSGTQLSVL.

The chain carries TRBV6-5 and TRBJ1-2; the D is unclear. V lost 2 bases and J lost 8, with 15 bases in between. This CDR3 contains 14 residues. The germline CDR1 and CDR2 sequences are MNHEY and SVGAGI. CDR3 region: CASSYNGRSYGYTF. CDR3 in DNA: TGTGCCAGCAGTTACAATGGCAGGTCCTACGGCTACACCTTC.

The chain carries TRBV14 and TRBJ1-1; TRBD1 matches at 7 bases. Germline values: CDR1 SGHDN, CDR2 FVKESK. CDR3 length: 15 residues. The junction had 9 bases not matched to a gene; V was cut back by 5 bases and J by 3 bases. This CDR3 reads CASSSWRGPHTEAFF. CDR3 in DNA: TGTGCCAGCAGCTCCTGGAGGGGGCCCCACACTGAAGCTTTCTTT.

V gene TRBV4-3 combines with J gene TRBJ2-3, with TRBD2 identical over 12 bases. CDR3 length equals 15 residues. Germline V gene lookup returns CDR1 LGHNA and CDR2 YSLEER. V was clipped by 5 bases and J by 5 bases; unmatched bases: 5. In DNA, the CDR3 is TGCGCCAGCAGCGCGACTAGCGGGGGACAAGATACGCAGTATTTT. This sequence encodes CASSATSGGQDTQYF.

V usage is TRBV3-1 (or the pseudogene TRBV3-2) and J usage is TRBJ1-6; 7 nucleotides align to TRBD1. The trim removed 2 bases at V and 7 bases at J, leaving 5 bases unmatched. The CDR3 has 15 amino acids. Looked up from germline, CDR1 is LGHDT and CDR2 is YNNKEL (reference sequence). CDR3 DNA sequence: TGTGCCAGCAGCCAATGGGACAGACCCAATTCACCCCTCCACTTT. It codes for CASSQWDRPNSPLHF.

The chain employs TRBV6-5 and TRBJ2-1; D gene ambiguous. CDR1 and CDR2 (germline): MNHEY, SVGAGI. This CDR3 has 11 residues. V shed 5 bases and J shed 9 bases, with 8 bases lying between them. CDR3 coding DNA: TGTGCCAGCAGTCGCGTTGGTGAGCAGTTCTTC. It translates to CASSRVGEQFF.

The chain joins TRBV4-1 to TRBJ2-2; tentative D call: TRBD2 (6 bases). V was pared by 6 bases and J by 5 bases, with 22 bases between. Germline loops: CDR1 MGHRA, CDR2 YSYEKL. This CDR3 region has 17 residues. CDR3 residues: CASRDQPGLPPTGELFF. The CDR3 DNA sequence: TGCGCCAGCAGAGATCAACCGGGACTCCCCCCTACCGGGGAGCTGTTTTTT.

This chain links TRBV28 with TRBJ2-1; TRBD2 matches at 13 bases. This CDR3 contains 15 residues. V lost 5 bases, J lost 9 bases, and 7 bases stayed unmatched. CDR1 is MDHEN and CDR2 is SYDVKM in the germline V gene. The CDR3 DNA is TGTGCCAGCAGTCCACTAGCGGGGGGGCCCGGTGAGCAGTTCTTC. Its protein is CASSPLAGGPGEQFF.

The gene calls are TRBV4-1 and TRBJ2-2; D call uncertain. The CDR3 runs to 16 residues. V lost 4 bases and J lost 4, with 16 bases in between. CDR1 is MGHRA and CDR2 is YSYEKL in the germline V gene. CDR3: CASSLVVPGPTGELFF. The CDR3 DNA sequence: TGCGCCAGCAGCCTAGTAGTACCCGGACCCACCGGGGAGCTGTTTTTT.

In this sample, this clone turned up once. In DNA form, the CDR3 reads TGCGCCAGCAGCTTGACAGGTTCGAACACTGAAGCTTTCTTT. Its protein product is CASSLTGSNTEAFF. The chain uses TRBV5-1 and TRBJ1-1; maybe TRBD1 (5 bases). Trimming cost V 1 base and J 1 base, with 8 bases left between them. From germline, CDR1 is SGHRS and CDR2 YFSETQ. The CDR3 runs 14 residues.

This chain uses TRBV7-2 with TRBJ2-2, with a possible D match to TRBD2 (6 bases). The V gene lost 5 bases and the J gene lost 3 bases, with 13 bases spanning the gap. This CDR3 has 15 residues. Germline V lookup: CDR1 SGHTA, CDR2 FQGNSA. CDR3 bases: TGTGCCAGCAGCATCGGGGGAGCCCACACCGGGGAGCTGTTTTTT. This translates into CASSIGGAHTGELFF.

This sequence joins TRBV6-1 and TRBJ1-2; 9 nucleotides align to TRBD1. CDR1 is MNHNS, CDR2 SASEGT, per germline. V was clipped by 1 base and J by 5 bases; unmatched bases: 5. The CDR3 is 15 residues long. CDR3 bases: TGTGCCAGCAGTGAAGACAGGGGGCAATGGTATGGCTACACCTTC. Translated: CASSEDRGQWYGYTF.

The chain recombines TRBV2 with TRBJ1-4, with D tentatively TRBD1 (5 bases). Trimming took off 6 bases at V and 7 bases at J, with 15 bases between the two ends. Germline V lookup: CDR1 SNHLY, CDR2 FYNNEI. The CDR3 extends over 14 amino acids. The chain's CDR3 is CASRPGLRSEKLFF. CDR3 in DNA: TGTGCCAGCAGGCCGGGACTAAGGTCTGAAAAACTGTTTTTT.

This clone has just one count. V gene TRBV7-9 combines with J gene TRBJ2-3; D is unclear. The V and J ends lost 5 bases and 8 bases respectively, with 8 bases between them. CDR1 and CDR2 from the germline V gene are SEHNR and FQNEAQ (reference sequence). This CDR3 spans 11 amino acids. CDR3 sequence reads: CASSLSGTQYF. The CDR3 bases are TGTGCCAGCAGCCTCTCGGGTACGCAGTATTTT.

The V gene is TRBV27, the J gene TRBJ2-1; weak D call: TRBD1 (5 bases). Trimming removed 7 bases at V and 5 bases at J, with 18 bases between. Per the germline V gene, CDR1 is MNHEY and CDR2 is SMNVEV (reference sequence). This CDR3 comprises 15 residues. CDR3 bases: TGTGCCAGCACCTCACCCGCCACAGGAAACAATGAGCAGTTCTTC. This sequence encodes CASTSPATGNNEQFF.